What follows are 30 T cell receptor beta chains derived from one specimen sequenced in a study of OX40 agonist ivuxolimab in advanced cancers. Data came from immunoSEQ multiplex PCR; TCRdb stores just in-frame clones and leaves some out. The sample consists of some 30,000 clones, 80% to 85% of them appearing once. The specimen was CD4+ or CD8+ T cells sorted from blood, collected in a trial of the OX40 agonist ivuxolimab. The receptors shown here come from an adult with an advanced solid tumor such as melanoma, head and neck, liver or kidney cancer.

The chain couples TRBV10-3 to TRBJ2-7; D may correspond to TRBD1 or TRBD2 (5 bases each). The CDR3 is 15 residues long. V was trimmed by 4 bases and J by 6 bases, leaving 19 bases between them. The germline V gene encodes CDR1 ENHRY and CDR2 SYGVKD. The CDR3 nucleotides are TGTGCCATCAGTGTCCGGAGCCCAGGGACCCTCGAGCAGTACTTC. Its protein product is CAISVRSPGTLEQYF.

This clone is a singleton in its sample. The V and J genes are TRBV5-1 and TRBJ2-1; D may be TRBD1 or TRBD2 (5 bases each). Germline V lookup: CDR1 SGHRS, CDR2 YFSETQ. The CDR3 spans 12 residues. Trimming took 7 bases from V and 9 from J, leaving 14 bases between them. The CDR3 sequence: CASSSTGTEQFF. The CDR3 nucleotides read TGCGCCAGCTCATCGACCGGGACTGAGCAGTTCTTC.

The V call is TRBV5-1, the J call TRBJ2-1; D may be TRBD2 (5 bases). V lost 6 bases and J lost 1, with 11 bases in between. Germline V gene sequence: CDR1 SGHRS, CDR2 YFSETQ. The CDR3 runs 14 residues. CDR3 sequence: CASIPDLSYNEQFF. DNA for the CDR3: TGCGCCAGCATCCCGGACTTATCCTACAATGAGCAGTTCTTC. The entire variable domain, with the rest obtained from reference TRBV5-1 and TRBJ2-1, is as follows: KAGVTQTPRYLIKTRGQQVTLSCSPISGHRSVSWYQQTPGQGLQFLFEYFSETQRNKGNFPGRFSGRQFSNSRSEMNVSTLELGDSALYLCASIPDLSYNEQFFGPGTRLTVL.

The chain uses TRBV7-9 and TRBJ2-1, with D unclear. The CDR3 extends over 13 amino acids. V was pared by 5 bases and J by 7 bases, with 12 bases between. Germline CDR1 SEHNR, CDR2 FQNEAQ (reference sequence). The CDR3 sequence is CASSPVPGNEQFF. The CDR3 DNA sequence: TGTGCCAGCAGCCCCGTCCCCGGAAATGAGCAGTTCTTC.

This rearrangement joins TRBV10-1 to TRBJ2-1; a possible D gene is TRBD2 (6 bases). V lost 5 bases, J lost 9 bases, and 8 bases lay in between. The CDR3 contains 11 residues. CDR1 and CDR2 from the germline V gene are WNHNN and SYGVQD (reference sequence). CDR3 sequence (DNA): TGCGCCAGCAGTTACGGGGGTGAGCAGTTCTTC. This encodes CASSYGGEQFF.

The DNA for the CDR3 is TGTGCCAGCAGTTTAGGGGGCGGGAGGGCCTCCCCAGAGACCCAGTACTTC. As protein: CASSLGGGRASPETQYF. The V gene is TRBV27, the J gene TRBJ2-5, with 9 bases fitting TRBD2. V trimming: 2 bases; J trimming: 4 bases; junction bases outside the gene matches: 11. There are 17 residues in the CDR3. Per germline, CDR1 MNHEY and CDR2 SMNVEV (reference sequence).

The chain couples TRBV4-1 to TRBJ2-3; D is possibly TRBD1 (6 bases). V lost 2 bases, J lost 2 bases, and 17 bases lay in between. The CDR3 is 17 residues long. Germline CDR1 MGHRA, CDR2 YSYEKL. CDR3 in DNA: TGCGCCAGCAGCCAAAAACCCCCGGGACACCTCACAGATACGCAGTATTTT. Protein sequence: CASSQKPPGHLTDTQYF.

The chain has TRBV6-5 and TRBJ2-5, with TRBD2 as a possible D gene (6 bases). The CDR3 runs to 13 residues. The germline V gene encodes CDR1 MNHEY and CDR2 SVGAGI. The V and J ends lost 4 bases and 9 bases respectively, with 15 bases between them. CDR3 region: CASSSGGPGAQYF. CDR3 coding DNA: TGTGCCAGCAGTTCGGGTGGACCGGGGGCCCAGTACTTC.

By its share, this clone is medium-sized. This sample includes further DNA sequences coding for the same CDR3. The J gene is TRBJ1-1, the V gene TRBV11-1; no clear D gene. CDR1 is SGHAT, CDR2 FQDESV, per germline (reference sequence). The CDR3 is made up of 14 amino acids. V was shortened by 3 bases and J by 0 bases, with 8 bases between the two germline ends. CDR3 loop: CASSLGRLNTEAFF. CDR3 nucleotides: TGTGCCAGCAGCTTGGGCAGACTGAACACTGAAGCTTTCTTT.

The rearrangement uses TRBV4-1 and TRBJ1-5; no reliable D call. V was clipped by 0 bases and J by 0 bases, with 9 bases between them. The CDR3 runs to 16 residues. In germline, CDR1 is MGHRA, CDR2 YSYEKL. CDR3 DNA: TGCGCCAGCAGCCAAGATCCGGGGATTAGCAATCAGCCCCAGCATTTT. Its protein product is CASSQDPGISNQPQHF.

V and J are TRBV6-4 and TRBJ1-5; D is undetermined. Germline CDR1 MRHNA, CDR2 SNTAGT. V was clipped by 5 bases and J by 4 bases, with 12 bases between them. There are 14 residues in the CDR3. The CDR3 DNA is TGTGCCAGCAGTTATGTGAGGGAAAATCAGCCCCAGCATTTT. Amino acid sequence: CASSYVRENQPQHF.

The gene calls are TRBV30 and TRBJ1-3, with 8 bases matching TRBD1. Trimming cost V 3 bases and J 9 bases; bases outside gene matches: 10. Germline loops: CDR1 GTSNPN, CDR2 SVGIG (reference sequence). This CDR3 comprises 14 residues. The CDR3 loop reads CAWSSQGALFTIYF. The CDR3 nucleotides are TGTGCCTGGAGCAGTCAGGGGGCCCTTTTCACCATATATTTT.

The chain recombines TRBV6-5 with TRBJ2-5; TRBD1 or TRBD2 may be the D gene (6 bases each). Germline V gene sequence: CDR1 MNHEY, CDR2 SVGAGI. Deletions cut 3 bases from V and 4 bases from J, with 18 bases between. CDR3 length equals 16 residues. CDR3 sequence (DNA): TGTGCCAGCAGTTATTGGGGGGCGCGACCGGGAGAGACCCAGTACTTC. This sequence encodes CASSYWGARPGETQYF.

This chain links TRBV10-2 with TRBJ2-7; the match to TRBD1 covers 7 bases. Germline V gene sequence: CDR1 WSHSY, CDR2 SAAADI. With V trimmed by 5 bases and J by 3 bases, 7 bases remained unmatched. The length of the CDR3 is 14 residues. The DNA for the CDR3 is TGCGCCAGCAGTTTAGCCGGGACAGACTACGAGCAGTACTTC. Translated: CASSLAGTDYEQYF.

The CDR3 protein is CASSPGLAGAASYNEQFF. Here the CDR3 DNA reads TGTGCCAGCAGCCCGGGACTAGCGGGGGCCGCCTCCTACAATGAGCAGTTCTTC. This chain links TRBV5-6 with TRBJ2-1; 14 nucleotides align to TRBD2. The CDR3 runs to 18 residues. Germline CDR1 SGHDT, CDR2 YYEEEE. J lost 0 bases, V lost 4 bases, and 6 bases had no gene match.

The J gene is TRBJ2-3, the V gene TRBV10-1, with 7 positions matching TRBD2. Germline V lookup: CDR1 WNHNN, CDR2 SYGVQD (reference sequence). After removal of 2 bases from V and 0 bases from J, the junction contained 5 bases not matched to a gene. This CDR3 contains 16 residues. CDR3 nucleotide sequence: TGCGCCAGCAGTGAGGACGGGGGGACTAGCACAGATACGCAGTATTTT. Translated: CASSEDGGTSTDTQYF.

This chain connects TRBV28 to TRBJ2-5, with D tentatively TRBD2 (5 bases). Trimming pared 1 base from V and 5 bases from J, leaving 8 bases between. CDR3 length: 13 amino acids. Per germline, CDR1 MDHEN and CDR2 SYDVKM. The DNA of the CDR3 is TGTGCCAGCAGTTTATCCGGGGTTGAGACCCAGTACTTC. Encoded protein: CASSLSGVETQYF.

The chain's CDR3 is CASSPGGDEQYF. As DNA, the CDR3 is TGTGCCAGCAGCCCAGGCGGGGACGAGCAGTACTTC. The chain recombines TRBV7-6 with TRBJ2-7, with a weak D call TRBD2 (6 bases). V lost 5 bases, J lost 5 bases, and 10 bases lay in between. CDR1 is SGHVS, CDR2 FNYEAQ, per germline. The CDR3 consists of 12 residues. Combining the CDR3 with reference TRBV7-6 and TRBJ2-7 gives the whole variable domain GAGVSQSPRYKVTKRGQDVALRCDPISGHVSLYWYRQALGQGPEFLTYFNYEAQQDKSGLPNDRFSAERPEGSISTLTIQRTEQRDSAMYRCASSPGGDEQYFGPGTRLTVT.

The rearrangement links TRBV6-5 to TRBJ2-2; 10 nucleotides match TRBD1. After removal of 4 bases from V and 5 bases from J, the junction contained 4 bases not matched to a gene. This CDR3 region has 15 residues. Germline V gene lookup returns CDR1 MNHEY and CDR2 SVGAGI. The CDR3 reads CASSWTGGATGELFF. DNA of the CDR3: TGTGCCAGCAGTTGGACAGGGGGAGCGACCGGGGAGCTGTTTTTT.

The rearrangement links TRBV27 to TRBJ2-1; TRBD1 might be the D (8 bases). From germline, CDR1 is MNHEY and CDR2 SMNVEV (reference sequence). Trimming stripped 9 bases from V and 7 bases from J, with 16 bases between. The CDR3 sequence is 13 residues long. The CDR3 sequence: CASFTGGGNEQFF. The CDR3, as DNA: TGTGCCAGTTTCACAGGGGGGGGGAATGAGCAGTTCTTC.

The CDR3 sequence is CASSLVNTGELFF. For the CDR3, the DNA is TGTGCCAGCAGTTTGGTGAACACCGGGGAGCTGTTTTTT. The chain couples TRBV27 to TRBJ2-2; no clear D. V lost 3 bases to trimming and J lost 1 base, with 3 bases between them. The CDR3 has 13 residues. CDR1 MNHEY and CDR2 SMNVEV come from the germline V gene (reference sequence).

This clone counts as medium-sized. The chain joins TRBV6-5 to TRBJ2-2; D remains ambiguous. This CDR3 has 15 amino acids. Germline CDR1 reads MNHEY; CDR2 reads SVGAGI. Deletions cut 6 bases from V and 1 base from J, with 12 bases between. The CDR3 reads CASRGLVENTGELFF. CDR3 nucleotides: TGTGCCAGCAGAGGGCTAGTGGAGAACACCGGGGAGCTGTTTTTT.

For the CDR3, the DNA is TGTGCCAGCAGTAGTGGCCCTATCCCCCGTGAGACCCAGTACTTC. It encodes CASSSGPIPRETQYF. The chain uses TRBV27 and TRBJ2-5; D call uncertain. Trimming removed 5 bases at V and 5 bases at J, with 18 bases between. This CDR3 region has 15 residues. Germline CDR1 is MNHEY and CDR2 is SMNVEV (reference sequence).

The chain is built from TRBV5-4 and TRBJ2-7; 9 bases are a match to TRBD2. The germline CDR1 and CDR2 sequences are SGHNT and YYREEE (reference sequence). There are 15 residues in the CDR3. The V segment lost 0 bases and the J segment 2 bases; nucleotides outside the gene matches: 3. As DNA, the CDR3 is TGTGCCAGCAGCTTGGAGGCTAGCGGGGCCTACGAGCAGTACTTC. Protein product: CASSLEASGAYEQYF.

The chain combines TRBV7-9 with TRBJ1-4; possible D gene TRBD1, 6 bases. This CDR3 comprises 16 residues. Trimming stripped 5 bases from V and 3 bases from J, with 16 bases between. Germline V lookup: CDR1 SEHNR, CDR2 FQNEAQ (reference sequence). CDR3 nucleotide sequence: TGTGCCAGCAGCCCTTGGGACACCCAGTCTAATGAAAAACTGTTTTTT. Amino acid sequence: CASSPWDTQSNEKLFF.

The chain employs TRBV27 and TRBJ1-1; D possibly corresponds to TRBD1 (5 bases). Germline V lookup: CDR1 MNHEY, CDR2 SMNVEV (reference sequence). Trimming pared 4 bases from V and 8 bases from J, leaving 14 bases between. This CDR3 is 13 amino acids long. Here the CDR3 reads CASSYSRVQEAFF. CDR3 sequence (DNA): TGTGCCAGCAGTTACTCCAGGGTACAGGAAGCTTTCTTT.

The rearrangement links TRBV6-1 to TRBJ1-6, with D possibly being TRBD1 (5 bases). Germline V gene lookup returns CDR1 MNHNS and CDR2 SASEGT. The length of the CDR3 is 12 residues. V was shortened by 9 bases and J by 9 bases, with 12 bases between the two germline ends. The CDR3 protein is CARSRAGSPLHF. The CDR3 region has the DNA TGTGCCAGGAGCAGGGCCGGTTCACCCCTCCACTTT.

This clone was counted a few times. The V and J genes are TRBV29-1 and TRBJ1-1; D is perhaps TRBD1 (5 bases). The V end was cut by 5 bases, the J end by 1 base, with 11 bases between. There are 13 residues in the CDR3. Germline V lookup: CDR1 SQVTM, CDR2 ANQGSEA. The CDR3 region is CSVSQGENTEAFF. CDR3 sequence (DNA): TGCAGCGTTTCCCAGGGTGAGAACACTGAAGCTTTCTTT.

This clone is a singleton in its sample. The gene calls are TRBV10-1 and TRBJ2-3; TRBD2 might be the D (5 bases). Trimming removed 1 base at V and 2 bases at J, with 13 bases between. Germline CDR1 WNHNN, CDR2 SYGVQD (reference sequence). CDR3 length: 16 residues. The CDR3 loop is CASSEYPRRTTDTQYF. CDR3 coding DNA: TGCGCCAGCAGTGAGTATCCCAGGAGGACCACAGATACGCAGTATTTT.

This clone was seen a single time. The V and J genes are TRBV30 and TRBJ1-2; possibly TRBD1 for D (5 bases). V was pared by 0 bases and J by 3 bases, with 20 bases between. This CDR3 has 17 amino acids. The V gene's germline CDR1 is GTSNPN and CDR2 SVGIG (reference sequence). The CDR3 protein is CAWSVKIVRDPDYGYTF. In DNA, the CDR3 is TGTGCCTGGAGTGTAAAAATTGTTCGGGACCCCGACTATGGCTACACCTTC.